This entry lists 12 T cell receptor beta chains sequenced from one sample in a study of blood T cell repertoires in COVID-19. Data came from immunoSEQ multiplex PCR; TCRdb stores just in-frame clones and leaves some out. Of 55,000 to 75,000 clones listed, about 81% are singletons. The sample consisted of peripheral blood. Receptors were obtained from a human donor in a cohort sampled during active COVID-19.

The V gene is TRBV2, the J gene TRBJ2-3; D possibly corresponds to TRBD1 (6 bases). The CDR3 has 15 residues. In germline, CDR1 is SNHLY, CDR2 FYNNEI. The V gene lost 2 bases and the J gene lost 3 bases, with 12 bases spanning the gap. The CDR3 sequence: CASSEQGLTTDTQYF. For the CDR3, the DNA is TGTGCCAGCAGTGAACAGGGGCTAACAACAGATACGCAGTATTTT. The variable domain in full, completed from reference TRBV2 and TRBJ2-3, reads EPEVTQTPSHQVTQMGQEVILRCVPISNHLYFYWYRQILGQKVEFLVSFYNNEISEKSEIFDDQFSVERPDGSNFTLKIRSTKLEDSAMYFCASSEQGLTTDTQYFGPGTRLTVL.

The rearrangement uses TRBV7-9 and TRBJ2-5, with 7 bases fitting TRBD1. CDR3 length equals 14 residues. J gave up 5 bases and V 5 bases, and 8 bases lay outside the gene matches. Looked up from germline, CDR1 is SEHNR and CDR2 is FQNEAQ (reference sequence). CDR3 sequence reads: CASSPGGLRETQYF. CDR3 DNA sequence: TGTGCCAGCAGCCCAGGGGGTTTACGGGAGACCCAGTACTTC.

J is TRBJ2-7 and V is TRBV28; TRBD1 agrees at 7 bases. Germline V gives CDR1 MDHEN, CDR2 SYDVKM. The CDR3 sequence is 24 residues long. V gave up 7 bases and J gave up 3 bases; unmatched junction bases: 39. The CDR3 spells CASISERQGAGWVGSFSGIYEQYF. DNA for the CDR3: TGTGCCAGCATTTCCGAACGACAGGGAGCAGGTTGGGTAGGCTCCTTTTCGGGAATCTACGAGCAGTACTTC.

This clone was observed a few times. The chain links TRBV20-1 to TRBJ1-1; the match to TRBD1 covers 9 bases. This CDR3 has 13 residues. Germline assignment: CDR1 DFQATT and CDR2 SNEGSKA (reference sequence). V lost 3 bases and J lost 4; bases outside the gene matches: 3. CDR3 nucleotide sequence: TGCAGTGCTAGTGGGACAGGGCTCACTGAAGCTTTCTTT. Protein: CSASGTGLTEAFF.

The CDR3 DNA reads TGTGCCAGCGAGGGGGGGGTGGACGAGCAGTACTTC. It is translated as CASEGGVDEQYF. The genes are TRBV28 and TRBJ2-7; D possibly corresponds to TRBD2 (7 bases). The V gene lost 8 bases and the J gene lost 5 bases, with 13 bases spanning the gap. Germline CDR1 MDHEN, CDR2 SYDVKM. The CDR3 spans 12 residues.

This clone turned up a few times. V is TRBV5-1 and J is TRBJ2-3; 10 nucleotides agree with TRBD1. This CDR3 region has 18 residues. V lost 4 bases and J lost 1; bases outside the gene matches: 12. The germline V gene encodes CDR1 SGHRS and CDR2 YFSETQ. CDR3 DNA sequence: TGCGCCAGCAGCCTATCCAAAAGGGACAGGGGTGGCACAGATACGCAGTATTTT. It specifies CASSLSKRDRGGTDTQYF. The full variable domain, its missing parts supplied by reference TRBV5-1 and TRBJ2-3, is KAGVTQTPRYLIKTRGQQVTLSCSPISGHRSVSWYQQTPGQGLQFLFEYFSETQRNKGNFPGRFSGRQFSNSRSEMNVSTLELGDSALYLCASSLSKRDRGGTDTQYFGPGTRLTVL.

CDR3 sequence reads: CASGQNMNTEAFF. The CDR3 nucleotides read TGTGCCAGCGGACAAAACATGAACACTGAAGCTTTCTTT. V gene TRBV6-5 combines with J gene TRBJ1-1; possibly TRBD1 for D (5 bases). Trimming removed 8 bases at V and 0 bases at J, with 10 bases between. The length of the CDR3 is 13 residues. Germline V lookup: CDR1 MNHEY, CDR2 SVGAGI.

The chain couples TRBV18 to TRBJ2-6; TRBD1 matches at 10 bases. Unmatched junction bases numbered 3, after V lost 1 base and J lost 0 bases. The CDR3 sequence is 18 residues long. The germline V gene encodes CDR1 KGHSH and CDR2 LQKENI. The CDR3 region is CASSPRGQGTSGANVLTF. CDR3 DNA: TGTGCCAGCTCACCACGGGGACAGGGGACCTCTGGGGCCAACGTCCTGACTTTC.

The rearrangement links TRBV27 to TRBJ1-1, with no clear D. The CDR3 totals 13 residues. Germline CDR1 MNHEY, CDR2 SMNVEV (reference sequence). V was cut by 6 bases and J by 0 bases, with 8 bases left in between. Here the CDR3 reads CASRVQVNTEAFF. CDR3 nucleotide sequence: TGTGCCAGCAGAGTACAAGTGAACACTGAAGCTTTCTTT.

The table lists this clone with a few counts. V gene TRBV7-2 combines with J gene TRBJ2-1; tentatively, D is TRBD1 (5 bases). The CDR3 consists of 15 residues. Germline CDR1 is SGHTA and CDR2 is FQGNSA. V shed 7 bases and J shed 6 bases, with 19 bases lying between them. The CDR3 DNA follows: TGTGCCAGCACCCAGGGCCCTAGTAGAGGCAATGAGCAGTTCTTC. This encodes CASTQGPSRGNEQFF.

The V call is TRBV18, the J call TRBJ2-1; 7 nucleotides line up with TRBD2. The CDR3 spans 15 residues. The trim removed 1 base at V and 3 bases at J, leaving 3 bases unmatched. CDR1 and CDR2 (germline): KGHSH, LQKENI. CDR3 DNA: TGTGCCAGCTCACCACTCCAGCGGGACTACAATGAGCAGTTCTTC. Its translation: CASSPLQRDYNEQFF.

In DNA form, the CDR3 reads TGTGCCACCAGCATTCGCTACGGAGAGACCCAGTACTTC. Protein sequence: CATSIRYGETQYF. V usage is TRBV15 and J usage is TRBJ2-5; no firm D call. The CDR3 is 13 residues long. Per the germline V gene, CDR1 is LNHNV and CDR2 is YYDKDF (reference sequence). Deletions cut 4 bases from V and 4 bases from J, with 10 bases between.